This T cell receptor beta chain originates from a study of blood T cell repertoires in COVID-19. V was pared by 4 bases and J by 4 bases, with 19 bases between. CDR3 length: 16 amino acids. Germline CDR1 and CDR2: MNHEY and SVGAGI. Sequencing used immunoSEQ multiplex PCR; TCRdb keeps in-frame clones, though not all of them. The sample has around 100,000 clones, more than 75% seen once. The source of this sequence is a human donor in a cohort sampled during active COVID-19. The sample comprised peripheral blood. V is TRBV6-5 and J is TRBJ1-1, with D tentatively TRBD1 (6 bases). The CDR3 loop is CASSSIKQGLGTEAFF. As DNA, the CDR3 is TGTGCCAGCAGTTCCATTAAACAGGGACTAGGCACTGAAGCTTTCTTT.